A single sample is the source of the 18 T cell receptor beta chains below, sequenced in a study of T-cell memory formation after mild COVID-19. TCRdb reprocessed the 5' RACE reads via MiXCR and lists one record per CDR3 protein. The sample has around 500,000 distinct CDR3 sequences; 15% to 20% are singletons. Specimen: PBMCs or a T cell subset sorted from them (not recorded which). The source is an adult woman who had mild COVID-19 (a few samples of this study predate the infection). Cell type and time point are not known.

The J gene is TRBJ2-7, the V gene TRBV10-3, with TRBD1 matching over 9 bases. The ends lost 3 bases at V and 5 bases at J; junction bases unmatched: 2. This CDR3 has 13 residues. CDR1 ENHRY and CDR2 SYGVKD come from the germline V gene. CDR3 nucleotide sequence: TGTGCCATCAGTGATGGACAGGGGAACGAGCAGTACTTC. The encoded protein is CAISDGQGNEQYF.

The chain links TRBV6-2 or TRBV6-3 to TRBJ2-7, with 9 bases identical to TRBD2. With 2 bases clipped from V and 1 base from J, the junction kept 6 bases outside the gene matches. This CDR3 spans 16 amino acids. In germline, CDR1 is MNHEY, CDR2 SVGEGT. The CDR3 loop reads CASSYDTSGLSYEQYF. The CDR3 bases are TGTGCCAGCAGTTACGATACTAGCGGGCTATCCTACGAGCAGTACTTC.

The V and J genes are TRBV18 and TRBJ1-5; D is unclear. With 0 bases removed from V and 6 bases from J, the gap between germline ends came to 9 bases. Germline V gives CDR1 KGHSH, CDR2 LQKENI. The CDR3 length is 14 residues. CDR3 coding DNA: TGTGCCAGCTCACCACCGTCCGGAGTTCAGCCCCAGCATTTT. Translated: CASSPPSGVQPQHF.

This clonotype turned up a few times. CDR3 loop: CASSLVRGRYNEQFF. The CDR3 nucleotides read TGTGCCAGCAGCTTAGTCCGGGGGCGATACAATGAGCAGTTCTTC. The chain uses TRBV11-2 and TRBJ2-1; either TRBD1 or TRBD2 may supply D (6 bases each). Germline values: CDR1 SGHAT, CDR2 FQNNGV. The CDR3 consists of 15 residues. Trimming cost V 1 base and J 4 bases, with 11 bases left between them.

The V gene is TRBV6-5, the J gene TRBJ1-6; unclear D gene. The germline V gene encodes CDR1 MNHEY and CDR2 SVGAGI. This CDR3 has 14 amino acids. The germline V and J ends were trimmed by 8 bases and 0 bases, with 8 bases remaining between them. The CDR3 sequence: CASRRDSYNSPLHF. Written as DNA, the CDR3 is TGTGCCAGCCGGAGGGACTCCTATAATTCACCCCTCCACTTT.

The CDR3 here is CASSQDRVLAGVRETQYF. Written as DNA, the CDR3 is TGTGCCAGCAGCCAAGATCGAGTGTTAGCGGGAGTAAGGGAGACCCAGTACTTC. The chain uses TRBV14 and TRBJ2-5; 9 nucleotides align to TRBD2. The CDR3 runs to 18 residues. Trimming removed 0 bases from V and 5 bases from J; junction bases left unmatched: 13. CDR1 and CDR2 from the germline V gene are SGHDN and FVKESK.

The CDR3 sequence is CASSPQGGTEAFF. In nucleotides, the CDR3 is TGTGCCAGCTCACCTCAGGGGGGCACTGAAGCTTTCTTT. The gene calls are TRBV18 and TRBJ1-1, with 7 bases aligning to TRBD1. Germline V gene lookup returns CDR1 KGHSH and CDR2 LQKENI. Trimming took 3 bases from V and 4 from J; bases not matched to a gene: 2. The CDR3 spans 13 residues.

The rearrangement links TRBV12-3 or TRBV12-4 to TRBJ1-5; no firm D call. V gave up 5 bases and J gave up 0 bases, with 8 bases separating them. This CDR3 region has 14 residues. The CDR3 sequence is CASSSRYSNQPQHF. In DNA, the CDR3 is TGTGCCAGCAGTAGCAGGTATAGCAATCAGCCCCAGCATTTT.

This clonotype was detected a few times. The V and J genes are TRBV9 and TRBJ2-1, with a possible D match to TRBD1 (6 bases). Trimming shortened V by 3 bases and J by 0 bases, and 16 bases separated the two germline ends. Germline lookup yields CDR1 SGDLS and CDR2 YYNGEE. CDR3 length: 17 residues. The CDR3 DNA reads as TGTGCCAGCAGCGCGAGCTCAGGGGTCGCCTCCTACAATGAGCAGTTCTTC. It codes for CASSASSGVASYNEQFF. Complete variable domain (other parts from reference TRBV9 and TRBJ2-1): DSGVTQTPKHLITATGQRVTLRCSPRSGDLSVYWYQQSLDQGLQFLIQYYNGEERAKGNILERFSAQQFPDLHSELNLSSLELGDSALYFCASSASSGVASYNEQFFGPGTRLTVL.

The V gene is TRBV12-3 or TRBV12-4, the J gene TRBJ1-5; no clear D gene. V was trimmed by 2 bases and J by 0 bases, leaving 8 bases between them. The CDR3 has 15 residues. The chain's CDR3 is CASSLIENSNQPQHF. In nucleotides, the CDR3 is TGTGCCAGCAGTTTAATCGAAAATAGCAATCAGCCCCAGCATTTT.

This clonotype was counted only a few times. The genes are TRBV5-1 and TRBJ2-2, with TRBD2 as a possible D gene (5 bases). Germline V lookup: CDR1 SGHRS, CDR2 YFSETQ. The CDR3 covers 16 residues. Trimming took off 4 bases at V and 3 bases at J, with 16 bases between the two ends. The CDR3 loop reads CASSLTRELHTGELFF. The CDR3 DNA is TGCGCCAGCAGCCTTACTAGAGAGCTTCACACCGGGGAGCTGTTTTTT.

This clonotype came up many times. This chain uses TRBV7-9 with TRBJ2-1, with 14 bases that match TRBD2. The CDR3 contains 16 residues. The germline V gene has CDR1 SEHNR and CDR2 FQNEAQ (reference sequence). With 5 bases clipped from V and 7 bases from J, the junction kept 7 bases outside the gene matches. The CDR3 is CASSLGLAGGRNEQFF. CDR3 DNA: TGTGCCAGCAGCCTCGGACTAGCGGGAGGAAGGAATGAGCAGTTCTTC.

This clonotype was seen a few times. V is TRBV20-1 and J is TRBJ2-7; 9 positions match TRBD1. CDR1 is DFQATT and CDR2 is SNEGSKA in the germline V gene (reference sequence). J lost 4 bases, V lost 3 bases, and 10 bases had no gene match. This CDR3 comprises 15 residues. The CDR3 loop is CSASRRDRVTYEQYF. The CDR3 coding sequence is TGCAGTGCTAGTCGCCGGGACAGGGTGACGTACGAGCAGTACTTC.

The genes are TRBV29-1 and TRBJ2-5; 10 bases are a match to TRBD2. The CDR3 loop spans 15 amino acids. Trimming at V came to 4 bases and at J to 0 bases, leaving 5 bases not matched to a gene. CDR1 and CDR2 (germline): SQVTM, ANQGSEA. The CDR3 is CSVGGAGGDQETQYF. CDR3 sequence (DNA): TGCAGCGTTGGAGGAGCGGGAGGGGACCAAGAGACCCAGTACTTC. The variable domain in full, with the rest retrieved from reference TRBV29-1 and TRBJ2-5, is SAVISQKPSRDICQRGTSLTIQCQVDSQVTMMFWYRQQPGQSLTLIATANQGSEATYESGFVIDKFPISRPNLTFSTLTVSNMSPEDSSIYLCSVGGAGGDQETQYFGPGTRLLVL.

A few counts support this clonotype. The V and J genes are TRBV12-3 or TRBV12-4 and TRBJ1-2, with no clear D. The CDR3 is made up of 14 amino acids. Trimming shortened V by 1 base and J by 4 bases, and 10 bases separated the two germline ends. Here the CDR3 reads CASSLGQPTYGYTF. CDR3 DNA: TGTGCCAGCAGTTTAGGTCAGCCTACCTATGGCTACACCTTC.

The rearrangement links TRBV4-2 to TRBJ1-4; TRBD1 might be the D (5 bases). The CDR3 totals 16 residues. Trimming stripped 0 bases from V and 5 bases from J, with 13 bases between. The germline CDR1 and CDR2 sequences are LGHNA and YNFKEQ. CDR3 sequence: CASSQDRGTNNEKLFF. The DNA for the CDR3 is TGTGCCAGCAGCCAAGATCGGGGCACTAACAATGAAAAACTGTTTTTT.

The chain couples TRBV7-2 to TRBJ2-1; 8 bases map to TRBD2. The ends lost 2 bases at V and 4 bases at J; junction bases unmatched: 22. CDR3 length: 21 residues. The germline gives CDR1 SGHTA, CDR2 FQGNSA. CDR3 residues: CASSLSGRLGIVGRGYNEQFF. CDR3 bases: TGTGCCAGCAGCTTATCAGGCCGGCTGGGAATAGTCGGGAGGGGGTACAATGAGCAGTTCTTC.

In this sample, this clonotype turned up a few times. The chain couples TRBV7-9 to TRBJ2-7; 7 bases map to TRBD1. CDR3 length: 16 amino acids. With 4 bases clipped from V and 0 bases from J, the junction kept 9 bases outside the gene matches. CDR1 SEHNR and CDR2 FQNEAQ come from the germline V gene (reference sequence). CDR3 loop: CASSYSGTVGSYEQYF. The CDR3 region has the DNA TGTGCCAGCAGCTACTCCGGGACAGTTGGCTCCTACGAGCAGTACTTC.